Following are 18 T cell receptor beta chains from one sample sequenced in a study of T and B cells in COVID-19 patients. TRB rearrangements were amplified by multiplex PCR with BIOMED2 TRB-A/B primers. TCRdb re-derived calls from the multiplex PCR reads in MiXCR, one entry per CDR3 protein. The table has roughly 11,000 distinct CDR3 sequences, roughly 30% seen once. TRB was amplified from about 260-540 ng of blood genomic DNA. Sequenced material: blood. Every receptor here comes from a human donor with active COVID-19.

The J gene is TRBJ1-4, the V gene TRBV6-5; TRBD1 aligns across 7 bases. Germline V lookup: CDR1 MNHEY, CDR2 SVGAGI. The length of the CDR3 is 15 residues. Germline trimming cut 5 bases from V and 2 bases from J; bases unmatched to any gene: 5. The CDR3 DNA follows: TGTGCCAGCAGTCATACAGGGGAGACTAATGAAAAACTGTTTTTT. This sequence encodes CASSHTGETNEKLFF.

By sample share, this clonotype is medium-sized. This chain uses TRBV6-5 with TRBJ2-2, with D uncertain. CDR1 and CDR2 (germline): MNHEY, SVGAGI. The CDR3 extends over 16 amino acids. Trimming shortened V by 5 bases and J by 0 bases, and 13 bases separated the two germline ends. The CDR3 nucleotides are TGTGCCAGCAGTGCTTATGCCTCCGCGAACACCGGGGAGCTGTTTTTT. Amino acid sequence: CASSAYASANTGELFF.

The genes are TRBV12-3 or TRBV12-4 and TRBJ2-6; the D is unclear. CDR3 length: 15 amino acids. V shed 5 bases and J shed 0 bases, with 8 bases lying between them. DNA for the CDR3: TGTGCCAGCAGTGGGCAGAGCTCTGGGGCCAACGTCCTGACTTTC. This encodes CASSGQSSGANVLTF.

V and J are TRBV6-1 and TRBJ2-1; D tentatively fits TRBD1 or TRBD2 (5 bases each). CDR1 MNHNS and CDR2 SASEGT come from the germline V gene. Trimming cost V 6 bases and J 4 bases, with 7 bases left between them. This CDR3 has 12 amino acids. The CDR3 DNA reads TGTGCCAGCAGGGGACCGTACAATGAGCAGTTCTTC. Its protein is CASRGPYNEQFF.

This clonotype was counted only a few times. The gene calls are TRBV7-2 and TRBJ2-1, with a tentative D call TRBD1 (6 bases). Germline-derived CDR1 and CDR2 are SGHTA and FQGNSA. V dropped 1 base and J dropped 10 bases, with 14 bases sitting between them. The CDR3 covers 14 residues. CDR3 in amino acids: CASSLVKQGSEQFF. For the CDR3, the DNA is TGTGCCAGCAGCTTAGTCAAACAGGGAAGCGAGCAGTTCTTC. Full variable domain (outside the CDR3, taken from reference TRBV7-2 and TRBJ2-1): GAGVSQSPSNKVTEKGKDVELRCDPISGHTALYWYRQSLGQGLEFLIYFQGNSAPDKSGLPSDRFSAERTGGSVSTLTIQRTQQEDSAVYLCASSLVKQGSEQFFGPGTRLTVL.

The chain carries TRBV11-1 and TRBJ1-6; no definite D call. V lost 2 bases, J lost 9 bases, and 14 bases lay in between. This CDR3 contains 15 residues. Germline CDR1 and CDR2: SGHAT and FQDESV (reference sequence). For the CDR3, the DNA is TGTGCCAGCAGCTTACTTTCTCCCGATATTTCACCCCTCCACTTT. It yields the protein CASSLLSPDISPLHF.

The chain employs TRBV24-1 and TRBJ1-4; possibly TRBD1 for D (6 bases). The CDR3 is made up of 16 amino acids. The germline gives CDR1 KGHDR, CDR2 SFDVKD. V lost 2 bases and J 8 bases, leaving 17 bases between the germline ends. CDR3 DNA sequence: TGTGCCACCAGTGATTCCCGGGGGGCGGCTGGAGAAAAACTGTTTTTT. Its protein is CATSDSRGAAGEKLFF.

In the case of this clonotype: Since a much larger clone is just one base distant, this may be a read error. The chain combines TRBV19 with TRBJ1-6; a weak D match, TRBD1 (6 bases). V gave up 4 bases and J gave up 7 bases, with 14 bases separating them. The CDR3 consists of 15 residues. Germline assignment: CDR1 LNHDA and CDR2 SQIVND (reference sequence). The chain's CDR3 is CASSTGQRRNSPLHF. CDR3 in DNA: TGTGCCAGTAGTACCGGACAGCGGAGGAATTCACCCCTCCACTTT.

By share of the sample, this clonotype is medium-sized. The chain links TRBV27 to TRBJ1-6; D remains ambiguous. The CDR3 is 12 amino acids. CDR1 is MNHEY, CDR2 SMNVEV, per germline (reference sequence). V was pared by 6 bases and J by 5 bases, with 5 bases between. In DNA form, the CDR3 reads TGTGCCAGCAGACTAAATAATTCACCCCTCCACTTT. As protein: CASRLNNSPLHF.

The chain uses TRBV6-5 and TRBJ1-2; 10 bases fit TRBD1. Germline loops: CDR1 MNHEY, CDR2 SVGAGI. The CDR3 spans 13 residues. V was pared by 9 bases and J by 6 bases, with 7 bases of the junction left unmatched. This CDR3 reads CARETGGGDGYTF. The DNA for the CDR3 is TGTGCCAGGGAGACAGGGGGCGGGGATGGCTACACCTTC.

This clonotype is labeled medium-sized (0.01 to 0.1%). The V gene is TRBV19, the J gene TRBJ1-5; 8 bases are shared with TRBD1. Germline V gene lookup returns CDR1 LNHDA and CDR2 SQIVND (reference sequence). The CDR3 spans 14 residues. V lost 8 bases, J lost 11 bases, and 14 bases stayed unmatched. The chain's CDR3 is CASGAGQEKLTQHF. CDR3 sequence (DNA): TGTGCCAGTGGCGCGGGACAGGAGAAGCTGACCCAGCATTTT.

In DNA form, the CDR3 reads TGTGCCAGCAGTTACTCCCGAAACATTCAGTACTTC. This gives the protein CASSYSRNIQYF. The gene calls are TRBV6-5 and TRBJ2-4; D is uncertain. The V gene's germline CDR1 is MNHEY and CDR2 SVGAGI. V gave up 0 bases and J gave up 6 bases, with 3 bases separating them. The length of the CDR3 is 12 residues.

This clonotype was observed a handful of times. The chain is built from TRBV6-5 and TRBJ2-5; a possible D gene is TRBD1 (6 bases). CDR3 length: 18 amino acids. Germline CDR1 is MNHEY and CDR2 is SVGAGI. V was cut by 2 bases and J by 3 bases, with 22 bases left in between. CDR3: CASSYPRHPRQAEETQYF. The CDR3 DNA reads TGTGCCAGCAGTTACCCCCGACACCCAAGACAGGCGGAAGAGACCCAGTACTTC.

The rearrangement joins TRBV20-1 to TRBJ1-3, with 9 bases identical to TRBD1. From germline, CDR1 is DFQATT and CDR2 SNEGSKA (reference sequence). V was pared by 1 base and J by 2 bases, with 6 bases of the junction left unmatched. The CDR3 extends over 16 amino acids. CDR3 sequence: CSARGTGTGTGNTIYF. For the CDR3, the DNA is TGCAGTGCTAGAGGTACCGGGACAGGGACTGGAAACACCATATATTTT.

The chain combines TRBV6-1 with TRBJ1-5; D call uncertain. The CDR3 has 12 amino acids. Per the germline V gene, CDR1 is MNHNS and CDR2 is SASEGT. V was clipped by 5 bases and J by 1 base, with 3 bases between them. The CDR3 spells CASSPSNQPQHF. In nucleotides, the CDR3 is TGTGCCAGCAGTCCCAGCAATCAGCCCCAGCATTTT.

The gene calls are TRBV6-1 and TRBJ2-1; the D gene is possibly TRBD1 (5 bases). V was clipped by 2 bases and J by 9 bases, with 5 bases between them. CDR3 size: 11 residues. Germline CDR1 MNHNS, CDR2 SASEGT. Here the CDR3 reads CASSEQGEQFF. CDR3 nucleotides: TGTGCCAGCAGTGAACAGGGTGAGCAGTTCTTC.

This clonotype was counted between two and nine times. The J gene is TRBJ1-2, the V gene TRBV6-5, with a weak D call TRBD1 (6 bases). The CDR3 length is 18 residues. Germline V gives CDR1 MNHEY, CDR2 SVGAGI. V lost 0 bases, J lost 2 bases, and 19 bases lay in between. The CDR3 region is CASSYSRGPKRGNYGYTF. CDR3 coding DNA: TGTGCCAGCAGTTACTCACGGGGTCCTAAGAGGGGGAACTATGGCTACACCTTC.

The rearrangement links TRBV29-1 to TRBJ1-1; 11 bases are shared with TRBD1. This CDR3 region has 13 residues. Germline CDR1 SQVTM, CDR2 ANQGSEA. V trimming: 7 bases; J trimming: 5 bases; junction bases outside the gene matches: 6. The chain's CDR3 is CSAAGQGDTEAFF. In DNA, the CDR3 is TGCAGCGCCGCGGGACAGGGGGATACTGAAGCTTTCTTT.